The present entry profiles one TCR beta chain with its context. This clone has only a few counts. Its recognized antigen is unknown. Per-base quality was not reported, and no clone a single base away is much larger than it. The data originate from a study of cytomegalovirus exposure and HLA in healthy donors (dated by TCRdb to about 2017). With regard to the full study: The 666 repertoires of the first cohort and the 110 or so validation repertoires were produced on the same platform, according to a later analysis. High-throughput TCR immunosequencing, statistical association of individual TCRs with disease status, and machine learning were combined to predict cytomegalovirus infection status. The study was designed to test whether signatures of past pathogen exposure could be identified by cataloging public T cell receptors. Along with the approximately 670-subject first cohort, a separate validation cohort of 120 different subjects was used.

The donors were included in the validation cohort of 120 subjects, a group kept apart from the approximately 700-subject first cohort. Trimming accounts for 4 bases at V and 5 bases at J, while the number of junction bases matched to no gene is 16. The CDR3 sequence holds 18 residues, the cysteine and phenylalanine included. This entry keeps only the CDR3 DNA: 54 bases, framed from base 1. The germline V gene sets CDR1 to MGHRA and CDR2 to YSYEKL. Paper-wide results and their limitations: The authors suggested that the approach could potentially be generalized to other disease states and immunological phenotypes. Most TCR sequences were seen in very few donors, while some public TCRs were found in many individuals. In vitro tests confirmed that a few of the cytomegalovirus-associated TCR beta chains recognize cytomegalovirus antigens. The study gave a list of around 170 TCR beta chains associated with cytomegalovirus. In a later analysis, TCRs clustered in the first cohort were found to also tend to co-occur in the 120 or so validation repertoires, with roughly 93% of cluster scores above 0. The classifier was reported to diagnose cytomegalovirus status with high specificity and sensitivity in both the original and validation cohorts. A later analysis lacked HLA typing for the validation cohort, so it scored co-occurrence in that cohort across all 130 or so repertoires.

The protocol used for the library was the immunoSEQ multiplex PCR assay. Regarding the original processing steps: A statistical classification framework was developed to diagnose cytomegalovirus status using the catalog of TCR beta chain sequences. TCRdb retrieved this table from immuneACCESS and kept in-frame rearrangements only. Not all clones are present; in checked studies, unresolved V genes account for under half, and no reason is known for the remainder. V, J and clone size were drawn from that table, and D and trimming were deduced from the DNA. A total of more than 90,000 clones appear in this sample, 86% of them only once. The leading ten clones occupy around 5% of the sample.

The receptor was isolated from a man younger than 35 in good health and CMV-seronegative. The chain is encoded by TRBV4-1 joined to TRBJ1-2; 10 middle bases align to TRBD1. Sequencing input: PBMCs. CDR3 protein: CASSLLVPRQGAGYGYTF. The DNA is TGCGCCAGCAGCCTCCTTGTTCCTCGACAGGGGGCAGGATATGGCTACACCTTC.